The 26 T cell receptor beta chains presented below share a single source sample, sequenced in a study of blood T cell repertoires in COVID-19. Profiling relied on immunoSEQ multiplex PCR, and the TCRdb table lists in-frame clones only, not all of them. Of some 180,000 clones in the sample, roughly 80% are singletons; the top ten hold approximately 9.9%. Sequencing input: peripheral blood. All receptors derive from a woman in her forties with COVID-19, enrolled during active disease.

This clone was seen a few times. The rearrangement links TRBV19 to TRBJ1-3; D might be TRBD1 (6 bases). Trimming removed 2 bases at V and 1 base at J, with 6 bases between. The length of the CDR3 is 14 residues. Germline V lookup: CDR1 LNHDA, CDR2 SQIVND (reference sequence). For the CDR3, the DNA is TGTGCCAGTAGTATAACAGGGTCTGGAAACACCATATATTTT. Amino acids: CASSITGSGNTIYF.

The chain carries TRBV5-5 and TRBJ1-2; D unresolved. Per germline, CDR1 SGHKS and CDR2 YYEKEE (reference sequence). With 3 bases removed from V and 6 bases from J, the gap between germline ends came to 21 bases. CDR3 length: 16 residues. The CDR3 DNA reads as TGTGCCAGCAGCTCCCCTGGGAGACCCCCTTGGAATGGCTACACCTTC. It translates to CASSSPGRPPWNGYTF.

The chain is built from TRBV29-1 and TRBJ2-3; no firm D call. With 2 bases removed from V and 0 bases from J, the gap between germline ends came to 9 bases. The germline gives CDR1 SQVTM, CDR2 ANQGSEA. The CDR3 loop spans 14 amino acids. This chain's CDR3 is CSVESDQSTDTQYF. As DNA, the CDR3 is TGCAGCGTTGAAAGCGACCAAAGCACAGATACGCAGTATTTT.

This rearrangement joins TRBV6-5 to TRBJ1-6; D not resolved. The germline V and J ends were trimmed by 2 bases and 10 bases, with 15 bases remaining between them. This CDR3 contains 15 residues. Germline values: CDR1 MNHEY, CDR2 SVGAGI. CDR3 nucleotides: TGTGCCAGCAGTTACAGTACCTTGGGAGGCTCACCCCTCCACTTT. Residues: CASSYSTLGGSPLHF.

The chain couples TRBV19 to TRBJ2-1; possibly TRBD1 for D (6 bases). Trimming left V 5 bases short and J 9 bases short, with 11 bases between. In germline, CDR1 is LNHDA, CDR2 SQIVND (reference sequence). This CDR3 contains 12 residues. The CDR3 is CASSPQGSEQFF. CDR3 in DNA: TGTGCCAGTAGTCCTCAGGGGAGTGAGCAGTTCTTC.

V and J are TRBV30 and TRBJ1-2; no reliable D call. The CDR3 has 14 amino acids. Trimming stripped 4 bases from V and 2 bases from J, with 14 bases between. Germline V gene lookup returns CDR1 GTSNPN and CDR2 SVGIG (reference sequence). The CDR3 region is CAWMWAAENYGYTF. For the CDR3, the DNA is TGTGCCTGGATGTGGGCCGCCGAAAACTATGGCTACACCTTC. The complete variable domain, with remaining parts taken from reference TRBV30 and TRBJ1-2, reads SQTIHQWPATLVQPVGSPLSLECTVEGTSNPNLYWYRQAAGRGLQLLFYSVGIGQISSEVPQNLSASRPQDRQFILSSKKLLLSDSGFYLCAWMWAAENYGYTFGSGTRLTVV.

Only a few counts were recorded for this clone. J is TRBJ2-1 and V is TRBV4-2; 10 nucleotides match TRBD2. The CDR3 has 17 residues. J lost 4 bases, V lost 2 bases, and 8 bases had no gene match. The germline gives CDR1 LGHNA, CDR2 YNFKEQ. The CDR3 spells CASSQPTGLASYNEQFF. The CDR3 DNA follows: TGTGCCAGCAGCCAACCTACGGGACTAGCGTCGTACAATGAGCAGTTCTTC.

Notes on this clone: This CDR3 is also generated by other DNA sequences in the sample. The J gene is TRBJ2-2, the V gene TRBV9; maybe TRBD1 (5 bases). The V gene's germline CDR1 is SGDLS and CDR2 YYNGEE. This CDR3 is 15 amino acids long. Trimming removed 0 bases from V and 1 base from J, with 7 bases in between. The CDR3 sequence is CASSVATVNTGELFF. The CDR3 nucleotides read TGTGCCAGCAGCGTAGCGACAGTGAACACCGGGGAGCTGTTTTTT.

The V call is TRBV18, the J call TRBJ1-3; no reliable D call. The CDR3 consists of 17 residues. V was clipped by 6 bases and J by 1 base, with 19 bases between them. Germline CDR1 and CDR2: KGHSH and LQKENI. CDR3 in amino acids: CASSPDGLSMSGNTIYF. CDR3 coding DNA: TGTGCCAGCTCTCCGGACGGACTCTCGATGTCTGGAAACACCATATATTTT.

CDR3 in amino acids: CASSYAGEGPTQYF. CDR3 DNA: TGTGCCAGCAGTTACGCCGGGGAGGGCCCGACCCAGTACTTC. V is TRBV6-2 or TRBV6-3 and J is TRBJ2-5, with 7 positions matching TRBD2. The V and J ends lost 2 bases and 7 bases, in that order; junction bases with no gene match: 7. The CDR3 length is 14 residues. Germline-derived CDR1 and CDR2 are MNHEY and SVGEGT.

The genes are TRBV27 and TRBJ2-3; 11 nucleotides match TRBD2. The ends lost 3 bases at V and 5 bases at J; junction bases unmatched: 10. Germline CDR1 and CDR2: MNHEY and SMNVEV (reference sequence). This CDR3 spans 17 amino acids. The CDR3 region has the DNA TGTGCCAGCAGTTTTTCCGAACTAGCGGGAGTGGGAGATACGCAGTATTTT. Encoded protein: CASSFSELAGVGDTQYF.

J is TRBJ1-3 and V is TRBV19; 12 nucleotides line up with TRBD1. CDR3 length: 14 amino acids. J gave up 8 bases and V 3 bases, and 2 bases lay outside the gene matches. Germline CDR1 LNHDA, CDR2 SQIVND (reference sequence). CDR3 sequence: CASSIGTGGHTIYF. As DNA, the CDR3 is TGTGCCAGTAGTATCGGGACAGGGGGCCACACCATATATTTT.

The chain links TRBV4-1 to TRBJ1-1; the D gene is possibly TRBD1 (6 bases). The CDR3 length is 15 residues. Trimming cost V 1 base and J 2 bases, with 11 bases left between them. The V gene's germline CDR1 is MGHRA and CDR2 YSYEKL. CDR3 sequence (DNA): TGCGCCAGCAGCCAAGTCCCCAGGGGAAACACTGAAGCTTTCTTT. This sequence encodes CASSQVPRGNTEAFF.

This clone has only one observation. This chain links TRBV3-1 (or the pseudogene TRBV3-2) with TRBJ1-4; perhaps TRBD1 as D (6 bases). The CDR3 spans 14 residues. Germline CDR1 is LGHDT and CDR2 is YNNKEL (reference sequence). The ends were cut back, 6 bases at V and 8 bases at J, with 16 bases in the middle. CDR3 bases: TGTGCCAGCAGTAAAGGACAGTACTCAGAAAAACTGTTTTTT. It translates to CASSKGQYSEKLFF.

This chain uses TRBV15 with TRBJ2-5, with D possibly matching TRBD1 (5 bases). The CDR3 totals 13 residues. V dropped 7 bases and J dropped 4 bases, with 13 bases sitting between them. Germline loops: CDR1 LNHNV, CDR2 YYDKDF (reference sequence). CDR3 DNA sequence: TGTGCCACCACTCTATTCCAGGGAGAGACCCAGTACTTC. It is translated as CATTLFQGETQYF.

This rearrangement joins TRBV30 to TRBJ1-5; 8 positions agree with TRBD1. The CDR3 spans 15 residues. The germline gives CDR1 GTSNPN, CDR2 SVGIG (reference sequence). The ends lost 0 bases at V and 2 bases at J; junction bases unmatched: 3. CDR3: CAWSVPTGGNQPQHF. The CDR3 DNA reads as TGTGCCTGGAGTGTACCGACAGGGGGCAATCAGCCCCAGCATTTT. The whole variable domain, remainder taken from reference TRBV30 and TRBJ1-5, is SQTIHQWPATLVQPVGSPLSLECTVEGTSNPNLYWYRQAAGRGLQLLFYSVGIGQISSEVPQNLSASRPQDRQFILSSKKLLLSDSGFYLCAWSVPTGGNQPQHFGDGTRLSIL.

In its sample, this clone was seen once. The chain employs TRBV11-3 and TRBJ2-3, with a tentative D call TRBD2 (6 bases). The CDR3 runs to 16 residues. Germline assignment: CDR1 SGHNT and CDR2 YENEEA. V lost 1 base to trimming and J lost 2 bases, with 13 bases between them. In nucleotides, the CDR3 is TGTGCCAGCAGCTTAGGGGGAGGAGGCCTCACAGATACGCAGTATTTT. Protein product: CASSLGGGGLTDTQYF. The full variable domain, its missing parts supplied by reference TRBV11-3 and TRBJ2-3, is EAGVVQSPRYKIIEKKQPVAFWCNPISGHNTLYWYLQNLGQGPELLIRYENEEAVDDSQLPKDRFSAERLKGVDSTLKIQPAELGDSAVYLCASSLGGGGLTDTQYFGPGTRLTVL.

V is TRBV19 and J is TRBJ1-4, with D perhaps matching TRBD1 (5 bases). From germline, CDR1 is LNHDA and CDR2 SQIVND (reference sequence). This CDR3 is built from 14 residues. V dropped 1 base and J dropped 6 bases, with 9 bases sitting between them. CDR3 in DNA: TGTGCCAGTAGTATAGGGGGCCCGGATGAAAAACTGTTTTTT. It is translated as CASSIGGPDEKLFF.

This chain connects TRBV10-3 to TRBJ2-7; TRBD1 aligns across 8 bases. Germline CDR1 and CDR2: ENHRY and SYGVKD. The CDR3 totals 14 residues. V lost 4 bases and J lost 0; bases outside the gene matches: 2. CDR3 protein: CAISGDRSSYEQYF. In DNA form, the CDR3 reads TGTGCCATCAGTGGGGACAGGAGCTCCTACGAGCAGTACTTC.

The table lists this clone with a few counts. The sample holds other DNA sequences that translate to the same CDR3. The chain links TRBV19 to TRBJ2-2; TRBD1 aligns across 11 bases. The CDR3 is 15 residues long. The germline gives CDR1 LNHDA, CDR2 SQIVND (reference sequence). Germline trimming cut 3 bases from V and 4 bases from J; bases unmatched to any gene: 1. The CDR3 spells CASSIGQGATGELFF. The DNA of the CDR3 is TGTGCCAGTAGTATTGGACAGGGGGCCACCGGGGAGCTGTTTTTT.

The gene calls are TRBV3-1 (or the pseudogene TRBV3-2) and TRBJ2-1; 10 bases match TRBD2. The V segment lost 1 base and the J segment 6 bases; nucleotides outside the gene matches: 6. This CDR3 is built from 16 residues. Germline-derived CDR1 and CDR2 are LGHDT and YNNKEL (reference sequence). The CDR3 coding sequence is TGTGCCAGCAGCCAAGCCCCTAGCGGGAGCGGCAATGAGCAGTTCTTC. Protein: CASSQAPSGSGNEQFF.

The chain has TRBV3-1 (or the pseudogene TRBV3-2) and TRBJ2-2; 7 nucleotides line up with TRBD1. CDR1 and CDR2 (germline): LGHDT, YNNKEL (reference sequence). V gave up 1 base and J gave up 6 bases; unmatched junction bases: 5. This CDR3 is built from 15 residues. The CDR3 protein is CASSQARGLAGELFF. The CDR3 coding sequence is TGTGCCAGCAGCCAAGCGAGGGGGCTGGCCGGGGAGCTGTTTTTT.

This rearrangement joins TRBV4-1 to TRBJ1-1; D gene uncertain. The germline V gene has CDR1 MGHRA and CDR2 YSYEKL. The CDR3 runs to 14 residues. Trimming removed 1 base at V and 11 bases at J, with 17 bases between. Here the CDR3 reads CASSQGKEAPVAFF. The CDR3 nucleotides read TGCGCCAGCAGCCAAGGAAAGGAGGCACCAGTTGCTTTCTTT.

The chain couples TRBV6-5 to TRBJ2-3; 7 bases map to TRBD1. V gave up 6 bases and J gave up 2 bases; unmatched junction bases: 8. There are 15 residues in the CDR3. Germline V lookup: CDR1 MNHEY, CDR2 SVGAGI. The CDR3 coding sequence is TGTGCCAGCAGAACCCGGGGACAGAACACAGATACGCAGTATTTT. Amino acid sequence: CASRTRGQNTDTQYF.

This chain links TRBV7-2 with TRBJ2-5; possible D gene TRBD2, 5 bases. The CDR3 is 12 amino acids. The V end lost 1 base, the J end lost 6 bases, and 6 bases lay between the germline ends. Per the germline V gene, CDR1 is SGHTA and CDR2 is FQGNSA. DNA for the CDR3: TGTGCCAGCAGCTTAGACGGGAAGACCCAGTACTTC. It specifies CASSLDGKTQYF.

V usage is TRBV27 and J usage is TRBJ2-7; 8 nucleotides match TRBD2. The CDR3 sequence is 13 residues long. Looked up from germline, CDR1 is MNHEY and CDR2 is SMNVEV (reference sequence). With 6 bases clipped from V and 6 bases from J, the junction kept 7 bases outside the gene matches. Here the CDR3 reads CASRMTSEVEQYF. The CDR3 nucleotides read TGTGCCAGCAGGATGACTAGCGAGGTCGAGCAGTACTTC.